These 26 T cell receptor beta chains were sequenced from one sample in a study of read filtering for tumor transcriptome and immune sequencing. From around 0.4 ug of RNA, a library with molecular barcoded alpha/delta and beta/gamma adaptors was made. TCRdb analysed the reads with MiXCR anew, one entry per CDR3 protein. The sample includes around 65,000 distinct CDR3 sequences, around 20% seen only once; the top ten take about 11%. Sequencing was done on a sample of a population of CD138-negative cells sorted from bone marrow. The source is a donor at least 40 years old with multiple myeloma.

This clonotype was counted at least ten times. The gene calls are TRBV11-2 and TRBJ2-3; TRBD2 matches 10 bases. CDR1 and CDR2 from the germline V gene are SGHAT and FQNNGV. V was pared by 3 bases and J by 3 bases, with 9 bases of the junction left unmatched. This CDR3 spans 17 amino acids. The CDR3 here is CASSLWRLAGKTDTQYF. In DNA form, the CDR3 reads TGTGCCAGCAGCTTGTGGCGACTAGCGGGCAAAACAGATACGCAGTATTTT.

This clonotype occurred many times. This rearrangement joins TRBV6-2 or TRBV6-3 to TRBJ1-1; D possibly corresponds to TRBD1 (6 bases). Germline CDR1 is MNHEY and CDR2 is SVGEGT. Trimming pared 6 bases from V and 2 bases from J, leaving 16 bases between. The CDR3 has 15 amino acids. The CDR3 nucleotides read TGTGCCAGCAGGCCCCCAGGACAGCTAAACACTGAAGCTTTCTTT. It is translated as CASRPPGQLNTEAFF.

This clonotype was seen ten or more times. The rearrangement joins TRBV30 to TRBJ1-1; D may be TRBD1 (5 bases). The CDR3 sequence is 13 residues long. Trimming removed 0 bases at V and 11 bases at J, with 16 bases between. The germline gives CDR1 GTSNPN, CDR2 SVGIG (reference sequence). The CDR3 coding sequence is TGTGCCTGGAGTGTGGACTCAGGGTTCGAGGCTTTCTTT. It codes for CAWSVDSGFEAFF.

The sample holds many counts of this clonotype. The V gene is TRBV10-2, the J gene TRBJ1-2, with D hard to call. V gave up 8 bases and J gave up 7 bases, with 14 bases separating them. CDR3 length: 12 amino acids. CDR1 is WSHSY, CDR2 SAAADI, per germline. The CDR3 region is CASGPLLGGYTF. The CDR3 bases are TGCGCCAGCGGTCCCCTTTTAGGTGGCTACACCTTC.

In its sample, this clonotype was seen many times. The chain carries TRBV3-1 and TRBJ2-1, with a tentative D call TRBD1 (5 bases). The CDR3 contains 15 residues. Germline V gives CDR1 LGHDT, CDR2 YNNKEL (reference sequence). V lost 0 bases to trimming and J lost 4 bases, with 10 bases between them. CDR3 coding DNA: TGTGCCAGCAGCCAAGAGACAGCCCCATACAATGAGCAGTTCTTC. This sequence encodes CASSQETAPYNEQFF.

The rearrangement uses TRBV10-3 and TRBJ2-1; TRBD2 matches at 8 bases. Germline trimming cut 6 bases from V and 7 bases from J; bases unmatched to any gene: 8. This CDR3 has 14 amino acids. Germline V CDR1 and CDR2: ENHRY, SYGVKD. CDR3 residues: CAIRAGGMVNEQFF. In DNA form, the CDR3 reads TGTGCCATCAGGGCGGGAGGAATGGTAAATGAGCAGTTCTTC.

This clonotype occurred many times. The chain combines TRBV6-5 with TRBJ1-4; 9 bases agree with TRBD1. V trimming: 8 bases; J trimming: 7 bases; junction bases outside the gene matches: 8. The CDR3 consists of 14 residues. Germline V gene data show CDR1 as MNHEY and CDR2 as SVGAGI. CDR3: CASGLQGAREKLFF. Here the CDR3 DNA reads TGTGCCAGCGGACTACAGGGGGCACGTGAAAAACTGTTTTTT.

At least ten counts were recorded for this clonotype. The chain employs TRBV20-1 and TRBJ2-3, with TRBD2 matching 12 bases. Germline V lookup: CDR1 DFQATT, CDR2 SNEGSKA (reference sequence). The CDR3 totals 15 residues. V shed 7 bases and J 5 bases; nucleotides not matched to a gene: 10. Here the CDR3 reads CSGALAGGLVDTQYF. In DNA, the CDR3 is TGCAGTGGGGCGCTAGCGGGGGGGCTGGTAGATACGCAGTATTTT.

This clonotype was observed at least ten times. V usage is TRBV3-1 and J usage is TRBJ1-1; 8 bases map to TRBD1. The CDR3 contains 15 residues. V lost 1 base to trimming and J lost 4 bases; unmatched junction nucleotides: 5. Germline CDR1 and CDR2: LGHDT and YNNKEL (reference sequence). CDR3 sequence: CASSQGWTGSTEAFF. The CDR3 DNA reads as TGTGCCAGCAGCCAAGGTTGGACAGGGTCCACTGAAGCTTTCTTT.

At least ten counts were recorded for this clonotype. This chain uses TRBV15 with TRBJ1-5; D is unresolved. V lost 5 bases and J lost 7, with 12 bases in between. Germline CDR1 reads LNHNV; CDR2 reads YYDKDF (reference sequence). The CDR3 sequence is 13 residues long. CDR3 region: CATSVAAWQPQHF. CDR3 sequence (DNA): TGTGCCACCAGCGTGGCGGCTTGGCAGCCCCAGCATTTT.

A few counts support this clonotype. The rearrangement links TRBV19 to TRBJ1-1, with D perhaps TRBD1 (6 bases). The V and J ends lost 7 bases and 4 bases respectively, with 16 bases between them. Germline V CDR1 and CDR2: LNHDA, SQIVND (reference sequence). This CDR3 contains 14 residues. The CDR3 sequence is CASTSTTGGTEAFF. The CDR3 DNA reads as TGTGCCAGTACCTCCACGACAGGCGGCACTGAAGCTTTCTTT. The variable domain in full, with the rest retrieved from reference TRBV19 and TRBJ1-1, is DGGITQSPKYLFRKEGQNVTLSCEQNLNHDAMYWYRQDPGQGLRLIYYSQIVNDFQKGDIAEGYSVSREKKESFPLTVTSAQKNPTAFYLCASTSTTGGTEAFFGQGTRLTVV.

This clonotype was observed at least ten times. Compared with germline, one end of the junction differs, possibly owing to a read error. The V call is TRBV7-6, the J call TRBJ2-7; D may be TRBD2 (6 bases). Germline-derived CDR1 and CDR2 are SGHVS and FNYEAQ. This CDR3 has 13 residues. CDR3 residues: CASSYQEGNEQYF. CDR3 bases: TGTGCCAGCAGCTACCAGGAGGGGAACGAACAGTACTTC.

The table lists this clonotype with a few counts. The V and J genes are TRBV5-1 and TRBJ2-3, with D possibly being TRBD2 (6 bases). The germline CDR1 and CDR2 sequences are SGHRS and YFSETQ. The CDR3 is made up of 13 amino acids. Between the trimmed V and J ends, which lost 3 bases and 4 bases, there was a span of 9 bases. For the CDR3, the DNA is TGCGCCAGCAGCTCGCGGGGCGCAGATACGCAGTATTTT. Translating gives CASSSRGADTQYF.

The chain uses TRBV5-4 and TRBJ2-3; D gene ambiguous. Germline CDR1 is SGHNT and CDR2 is YYREEE (reference sequence). Between the trimmed V and J ends, which lost 0 bases and 4 bases, there was a span of 6 bases. The CDR3 consists of 13 residues. The CDR3 DNA sequence: TGTGCCAGCAGCTTGGAGGAGTCAGATACGCAGTATTTT. Translation: CASSLEESDTQYF. Drawing the rest from reference TRBV5-4 and TRBJ2-3, the complete variable domain is ETGVTQSPTHLIKTRGQQVTLRCSSQSGHNTVSWYQQALGQGPQFIFQYYREEENGRGNFPPRFSGLQFPNYSSELNVNALELDDSALYLCASSLEESDTQYFGPGTRLTVL.

In this sample, this clonotype turned up many times. This rearrangement joins TRBV5-6 to TRBJ2-7; 9 bases are a match to TRBD1. V was pared by 4 bases and J by 4 bases, with 6 bases of the junction left unmatched. The CDR3 covers 14 residues. Germline assignment: CDR1 SGHDT and CDR2 YYEEEE. The CDR3 DNA reads TGTGCCAGCAGCACCGGGACAGGGAGGTACGAGCAGTACTTC. Translating gives CASSTGTGRYEQYF.

This clonotype occurred many times. The chain employs TRBV20-1 and TRBJ2-7; tentatively, D is TRBD1 (6 bases). Germline loops: CDR1 DFQATT, CDR2 SNEGSKA (reference sequence). The V gene lost 4 bases and the J gene lost 3 bases, with 22 bases spanning the gap. The CDR3 runs to 16 residues. CDR3 residues: CSAKTTGNIPDYEQYF. As DNA, the CDR3 is TGCAGTGCTAAAACGACAGGAAACATCCCCGACTACGAGCAGTACTTC.

There are a few counts of this clonotype. The chain combines TRBV20-1 with TRBJ1-5; no clear D. Trimming stripped 5 bases from V and 2 bases from J, with 16 bases between. There are 15 residues in the CDR3. Germline CDR1 reads DFQATT; CDR2 reads SNEGSKA (reference sequence). CDR3 nucleotides: TGCAGTGCTCTAACCCCTAGTGACCGCAATCAGCCCCAGCATTTT. Translating gives CSALTPSDRNQPQHF.

The V gene is TRBV2, the J gene TRBJ2-3; 7 nucleotides agree with TRBD2. This CDR3 has 16 residues. Germline V gene sequence: CDR1 SNHLY, CDR2 FYNNEI. With V trimmed by 4 bases and J by 0 bases, 7 bases remained unmatched. CDR3 sequence: CASSGGGGASTDTQYF. Here the CDR3 DNA reads TGTGCCAGCAGTGGCGGGGGAGGCGCGAGCACAGATACGCAGTATTTT.

Many counts were recorded for this clonotype. The chain combines TRBV3-1 with TRBJ1-5; no firm D call. The CDR3 contains 12 residues. V lost 3 bases and J lost 5, with 5 bases in between. The germline CDR1 and CDR2 sequences are LGHDT and YNNKEL (reference sequence). In DNA, the CDR3 is TGTGCCAGCAGCCAGGCAGATCAGCCCCAGCATTTT. This encodes CASSQADQPQHF.

Comments on this clonotype: A much more abundant neighbour one base away suggests this may be a read error. Because it lacks the conserved phenylalanine or tryptophan at the end, this CDR3 is likely a read error. V gene TRBV2 combines with J gene TRBJ2-3; TRBD2 matches at 9 bases. This CDR3 has 14 amino acids. From germline, CDR1 is SNHLY and CDR2 FYNNEI. With V trimmed by 11 bases and J by 0 bases, 6 bases remained unmatched. The CDR3 reads CAGKTSGSTDTQYL. In nucleotides, the CDR3 is TGTGCCGGCAAGACTAGCGGAAGCACAGATACGCAGTATCTT.

This clonotype was counted at least ten times. V usage is TRBV24-1 and J usage is TRBJ2-2; D unclear. Germline loops: CDR1 KGHDR, CDR2 SFDVKD. The V end lost 8 bases, the J end lost 0 bases, and 12 bases lay between the germline ends. The CDR3 runs 15 residues. The DNA of the CDR3 is TGTGCCACCAAGGCTGAACACTCGAACACCGGGGAGCTGTTTTTT. Amino acids: CATKAEHSNTGELFF.

This clonotype was counted ten times or more. The rearrangement uses TRBV20-1 and TRBJ2-7; 16 nucleotides agree with TRBD2. V lost 5 bases and J lost 7; bases outside the gene matches: 8. Germline CDR1 is DFQATT and CDR2 is SNEGSKA (reference sequence). This CDR3 is built from 15 residues. The CDR3 bases are TGCAGTGCTCCGGGACTAGCGGGAGGGCCGAGGGAGCAGTACTTC. Translated: CSAPGLAGGPREQYF.

The table lists this clonotype with a count of one. A read error may explain this, as a much larger clone is one base away. V usage is TRBV7-6 and J usage is TRBJ2-1, with D perhaps given as TRBD1 or TRBD2 (5 bases each). The CDR3 runs 16 residues. Germline CDR1 SGHVS, CDR2 FNYEAQ. CDR3 in amino acids: CARSPSGAITYNEQFF. The CDR3 DNA is TGTGCCCGCAGCCCGTCCGGGGCAATTACTTACAATGAGCAGTTCTTC.

This clonotype was seen repeatedly, ten times or more. The J gene is TRBJ2-6, the V gene TRBV4-1, with D unclear. This CDR3 is 13 amino acids long. V dropped 4 bases and J dropped 4 bases, with 5 bases sitting between them. Germline CDR1 reads MGHRA; CDR2 reads YSYEKL. CDR3 amino acids: CASSPTGANVLTF. CDR3 nucleotide sequence: TGCGCCAGCAGCCCGACAGGGGCCAACGTCCTGACTTTC.

As for this clonotype: A much larger clonotype is one base distant, so this may be a read error. This chain connects TRBV5-1 to TRBJ2-3; 11 nucleotides match TRBD2. V shed 0 bases, J shed 4 bases, and the junction held 4 bases outside the gene matches. The CDR3 is made up of 16 amino acids. Germline V gene sequence: CDR1 SGHRS, CDR2 YFSETQ. CDR3 in DNA: TGCGCCAGCAGCTTGGCAGCTAGCGGGGGGTCAGATACGCAGTATTTT. Amino acids: CASSLAASGGSDTQYF.

As regards this clonotype: One base away lies a much larger clone, so this may be a sequencing read error. The CDR3 DNA reads TGTGCCAGTGGTATAGATACTAGCGGGAGACCCAATGAGCAGTTCTTC. Translated: CASGIDTSGRPNEQFF. The chain carries TRBV19 and TRBJ2-1; 11 bases match TRBD2. CDR3 length: 16 residues. The germline CDR1 and CDR2 sequences are LNHDA and SQIVND (reference sequence).